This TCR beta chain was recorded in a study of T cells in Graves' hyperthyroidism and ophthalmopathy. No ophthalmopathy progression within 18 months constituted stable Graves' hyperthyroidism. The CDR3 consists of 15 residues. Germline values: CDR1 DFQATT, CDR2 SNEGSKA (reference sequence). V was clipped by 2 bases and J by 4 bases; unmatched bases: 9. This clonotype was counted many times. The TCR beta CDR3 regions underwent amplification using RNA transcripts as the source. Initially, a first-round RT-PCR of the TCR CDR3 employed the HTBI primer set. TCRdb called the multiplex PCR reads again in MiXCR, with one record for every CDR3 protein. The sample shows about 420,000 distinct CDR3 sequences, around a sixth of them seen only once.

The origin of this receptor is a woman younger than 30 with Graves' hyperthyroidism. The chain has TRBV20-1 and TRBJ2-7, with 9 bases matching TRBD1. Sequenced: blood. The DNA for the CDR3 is TGCAGTGCTAGAAGGTCGGACAGGGGATGGTACGAGCAGTACTTC. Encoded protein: CSARRSDRGWYEQYF.